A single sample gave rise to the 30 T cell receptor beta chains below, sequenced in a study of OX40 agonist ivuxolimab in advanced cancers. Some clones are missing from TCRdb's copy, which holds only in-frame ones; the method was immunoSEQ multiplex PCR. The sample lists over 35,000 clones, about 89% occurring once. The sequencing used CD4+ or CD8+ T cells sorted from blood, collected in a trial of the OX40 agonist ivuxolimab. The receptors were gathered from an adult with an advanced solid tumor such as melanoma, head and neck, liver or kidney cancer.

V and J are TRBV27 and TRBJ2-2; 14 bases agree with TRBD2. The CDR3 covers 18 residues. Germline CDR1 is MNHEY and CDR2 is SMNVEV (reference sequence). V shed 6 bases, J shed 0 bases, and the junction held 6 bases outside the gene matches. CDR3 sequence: CASRRTSGGPTNTGELFF. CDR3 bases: TGTGCCAGCAGACGGACTAGCGGGGGGCCAACGAACACCGGGGAGCTGTTTTTT.

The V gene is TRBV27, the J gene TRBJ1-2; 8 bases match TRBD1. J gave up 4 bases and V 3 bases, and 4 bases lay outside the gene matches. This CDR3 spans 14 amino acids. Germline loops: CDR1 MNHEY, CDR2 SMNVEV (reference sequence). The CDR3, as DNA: TGTGCCAGCAGTTTCGGACAGGGTGGCTATGGCTACACCTTC. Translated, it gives CASSFGQGGYGYTF.

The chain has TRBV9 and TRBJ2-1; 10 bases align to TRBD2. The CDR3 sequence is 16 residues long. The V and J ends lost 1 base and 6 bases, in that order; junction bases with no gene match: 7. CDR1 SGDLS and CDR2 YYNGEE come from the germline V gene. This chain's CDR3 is CASSVYSSGSTNEQFF. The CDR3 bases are TGTGCCAGCAGCGTATACTCTAGCGGGAGTACCAATGAGCAGTTCTTC.

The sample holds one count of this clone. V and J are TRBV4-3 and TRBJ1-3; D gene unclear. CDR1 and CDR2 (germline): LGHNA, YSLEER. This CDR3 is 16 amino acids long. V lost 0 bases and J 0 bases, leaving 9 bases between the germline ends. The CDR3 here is CASSQDTPFSGNTIYF. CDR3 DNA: TGCGCCAGCAGCCAAGATACCCCGTTCTCTGGAAACACCATATATTTT.

DNA for the CDR3: TGTGCCAGCAGTTACGGCAGTCCCTACGAGCAGTACTTC. Encoded protein: CASSYGSPYEQYF. The chain has TRBV6-6 and TRBJ2-7; D is unresolved. The germline V and J ends were trimmed by 2 bases and 2 bases, with 7 bases remaining between them. Germline assignment: CDR1 MNHNY and CDR2 SVGAGI (reference sequence). CDR3 length equals 13 residues.

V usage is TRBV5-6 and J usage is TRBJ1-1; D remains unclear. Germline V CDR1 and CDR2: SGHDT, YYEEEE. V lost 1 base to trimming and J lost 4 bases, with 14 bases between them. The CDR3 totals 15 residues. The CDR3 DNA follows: TGTGCCAGCAGCTTGTGGAGGGTCTCGGTCACTGAAGCTTTCTTT. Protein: CASSLWRVSVTEAFF.

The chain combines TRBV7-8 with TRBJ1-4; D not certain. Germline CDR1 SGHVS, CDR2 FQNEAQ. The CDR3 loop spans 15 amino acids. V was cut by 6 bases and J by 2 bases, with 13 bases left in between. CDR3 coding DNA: TGTGCCAGCAGTTTATTAAGGATTACTAATGAAAAACTGTTTTTT. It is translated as CASSLLRITNEKLFF.

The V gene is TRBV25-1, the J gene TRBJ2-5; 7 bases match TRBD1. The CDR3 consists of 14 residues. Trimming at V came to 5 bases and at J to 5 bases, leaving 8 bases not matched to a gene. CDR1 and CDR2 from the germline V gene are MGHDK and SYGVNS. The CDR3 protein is CASSHPQGWETQYF. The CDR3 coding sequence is TGTGCCAGCAGTCACCCACAGGGGTGGGAGACCCAGTACTTC.

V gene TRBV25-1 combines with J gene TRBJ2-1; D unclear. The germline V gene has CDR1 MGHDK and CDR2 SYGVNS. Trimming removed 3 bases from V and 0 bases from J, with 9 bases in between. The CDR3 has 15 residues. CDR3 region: CASSDGSSSYNEQFF. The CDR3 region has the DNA TGTGCCAGCAGTGACGGCTCAAGCTCCTACAATGAGCAGTTCTTC. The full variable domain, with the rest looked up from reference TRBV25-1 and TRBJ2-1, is EADIYQTPRYLVIGTGKKITLECSQTMGHDKMYWYQQDPGMELHLIHYSYGVNSTEKGDLSSESTVSRIRTEHFPLTLESARPSHTSQYLCASSDGSSSYNEQFFGPGTRLTVL.

The CDR3 spells CASSFQRGLDEQYF. As DNA, the CDR3 is TGTGCCAGCAGCTTCCAGCGGGGGCTGGACGAGCAGTACTTC. The chain couples TRBV7-9 to TRBJ2-7; TRBD2 matches 8 bases. Germline V gives CDR1 SEHNR, CDR2 FQNEAQ (reference sequence). V trimming: 3 bases; J trimming: 5 bases; junction bases outside the gene matches: 6. The CDR3 loop spans 14 amino acids.

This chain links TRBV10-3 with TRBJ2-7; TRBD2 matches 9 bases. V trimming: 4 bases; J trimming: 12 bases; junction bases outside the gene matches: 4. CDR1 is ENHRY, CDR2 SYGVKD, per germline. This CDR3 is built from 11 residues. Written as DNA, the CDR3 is TGTGCCATCAGTGTTGGGACTAGCTCGTACTTC. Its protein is CAISVGTSSYF.

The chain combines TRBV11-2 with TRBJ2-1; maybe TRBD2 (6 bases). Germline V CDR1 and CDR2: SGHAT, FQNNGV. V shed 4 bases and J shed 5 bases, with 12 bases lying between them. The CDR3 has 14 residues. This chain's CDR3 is CASSSGDLHNEQFF. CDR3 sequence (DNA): TGTGCCAGCAGCTCCGGGGACTTGCACAATGAGCAGTTCTTC.

The CDR3 spells CASSQNEEGLDEKLFF. In nucleotides, the CDR3 is TGTGCCAGCAGCCAAAATGAGGAGGGTTTGGATGAAAAACTGTTTTTT. The rearrangement uses TRBV13 and TRBJ1-4; D gene ambiguous. The CDR3 length is 16 residues. V was clipped by 5 bases and J by 6 bases, with 19 bases between them. Germline assignment: CDR1 PRHDT and CDR2 FYEKMQ (reference sequence).

CDR3 protein: CASGNTEAFF. The DNA of the CDR3 is TGTGCCAGCGGGAACACTGAAGCTTTCTTT. V gene TRBV11-3 combines with J gene TRBJ1-1; D is uncertain. Germline CDR1 and CDR2: SGHNT and YENEEA. This CDR3 is 10 amino acids long. V lost 8 bases and J 1 base, leaving 2 bases between the germline ends.

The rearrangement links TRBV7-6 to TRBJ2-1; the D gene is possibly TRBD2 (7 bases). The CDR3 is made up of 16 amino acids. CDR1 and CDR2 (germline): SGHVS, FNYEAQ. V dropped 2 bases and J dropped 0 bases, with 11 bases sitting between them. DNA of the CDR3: TGTGCCAGCAGCTTACGCGGGGGCGGCTCCTACAATGAGCAGTTCTTC. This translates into CASSLRGGGSYNEQFF. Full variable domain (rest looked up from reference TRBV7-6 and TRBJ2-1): GAGVSQSPRYKVTKRGQDVALRCDPISGHVSLYWYRQALGQGPEFLTYFNYEAQQDKSGLPNDRFSAERPEGSISTLTIQRTEQRDSAMYRCASSLRGGGSYNEQFFGPGTRLTVL.

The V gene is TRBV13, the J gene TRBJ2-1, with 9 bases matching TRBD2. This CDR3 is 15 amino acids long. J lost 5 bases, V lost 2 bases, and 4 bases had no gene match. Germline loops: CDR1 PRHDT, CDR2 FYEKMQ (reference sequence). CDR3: CASSLRGRAHNEQFF. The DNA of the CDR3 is TGTGCCAGCAGCTTACGCGGGAGGGCACACAATGAGCAGTTCTTC.

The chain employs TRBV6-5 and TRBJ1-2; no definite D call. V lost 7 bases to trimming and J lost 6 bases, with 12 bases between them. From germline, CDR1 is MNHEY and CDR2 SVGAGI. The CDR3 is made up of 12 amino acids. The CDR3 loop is CASNRPADGYTF. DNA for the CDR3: TGTGCCAGCAACAGACCCGCGGATGGCTACACCTTC.

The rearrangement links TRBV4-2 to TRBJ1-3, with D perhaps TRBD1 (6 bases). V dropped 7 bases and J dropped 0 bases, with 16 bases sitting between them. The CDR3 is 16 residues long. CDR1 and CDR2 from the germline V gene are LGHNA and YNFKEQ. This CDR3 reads CASKAGAESSGNTIYF. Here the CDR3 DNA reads TGTGCCAGCAAGGCGGGGGCGGAATCCTCTGGAAACACCATATATTTT.

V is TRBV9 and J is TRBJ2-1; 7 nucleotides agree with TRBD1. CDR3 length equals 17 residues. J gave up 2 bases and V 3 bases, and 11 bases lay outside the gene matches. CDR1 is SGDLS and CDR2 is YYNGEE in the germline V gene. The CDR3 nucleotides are TGTGCCAGCAGCGCCCTGACAGGGCGGTCGCCCTACAATGAGCAGTTCTTC. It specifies CASSALTGRSPYNEQFF.

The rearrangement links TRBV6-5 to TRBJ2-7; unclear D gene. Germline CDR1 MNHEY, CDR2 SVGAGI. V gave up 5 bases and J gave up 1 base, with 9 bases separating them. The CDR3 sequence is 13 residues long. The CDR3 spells CASSQTISYEQYF. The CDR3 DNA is TGTGCCAGCAGTCAGACAATTTCCTACGAGCAGTACTTC.

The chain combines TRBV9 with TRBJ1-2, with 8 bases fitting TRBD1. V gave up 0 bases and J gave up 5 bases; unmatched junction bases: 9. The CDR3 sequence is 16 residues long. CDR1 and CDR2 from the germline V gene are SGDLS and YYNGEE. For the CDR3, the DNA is TGTGCCAGCAGCGTAGATGAGACAGGGGTCTGGTATGGCTACACCTTC. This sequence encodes CASSVDETGVWYGYTF.

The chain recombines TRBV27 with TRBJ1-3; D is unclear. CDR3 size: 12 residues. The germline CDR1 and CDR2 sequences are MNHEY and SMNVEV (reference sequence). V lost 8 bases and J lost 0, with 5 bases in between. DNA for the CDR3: TGTGCCAGCGGCCCCTCTGGAAACACCATATATTTT. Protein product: CASGPSGNTIYF.

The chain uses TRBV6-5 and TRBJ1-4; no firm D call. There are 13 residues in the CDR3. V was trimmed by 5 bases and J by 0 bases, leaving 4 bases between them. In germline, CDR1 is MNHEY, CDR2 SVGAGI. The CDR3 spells CASSPPTNEKLFF. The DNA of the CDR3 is TGTGCCAGCAGTCCCCCAACTAATGAAAAACTGTTTTTT.

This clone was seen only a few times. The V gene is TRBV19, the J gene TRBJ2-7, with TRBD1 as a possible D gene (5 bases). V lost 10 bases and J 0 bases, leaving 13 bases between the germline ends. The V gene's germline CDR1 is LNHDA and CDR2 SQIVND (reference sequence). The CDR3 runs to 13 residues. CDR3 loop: CATTGRHSYEQYF. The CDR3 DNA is TGTGCCACTACAGGAAGACACTCCTACGAGCAGTACTTC. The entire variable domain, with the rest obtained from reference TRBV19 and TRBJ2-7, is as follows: DGGITQSPKYLFRKEGQNVTLSCEQNLNHDAMYWYRQDPGQGLRLIYYSQIVNDFQKGDIAEGYSVSREKKESFPLTVTSAQKNPTAFYLCATTGRHSYEQYFGPGTRLTVT.

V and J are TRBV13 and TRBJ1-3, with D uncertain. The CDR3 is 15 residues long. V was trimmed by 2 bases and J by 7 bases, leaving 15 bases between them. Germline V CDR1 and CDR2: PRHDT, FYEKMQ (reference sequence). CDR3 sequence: CASSLHRGVGNTIYF. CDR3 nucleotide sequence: TGTGCCAGCAGCTTACACCGGGGTGTAGGTAACACCATATATTTT.

CDR3 nucleotides: TGTGCCAGTAGTCTTAGCGATAGTCCCAATCGTGAGCAGTTCTTC. Translating it yields CASSLSDSPNREQFF. The chain links TRBV19 to TRBJ2-1; perhaps TRBD2 as D (5 bases). This CDR3 spans 15 amino acids. Trimming removed 5 bases at V and 9 bases at J, with 20 bases between. Germline CDR1 and CDR2: LNHDA and SQIVND (reference sequence).

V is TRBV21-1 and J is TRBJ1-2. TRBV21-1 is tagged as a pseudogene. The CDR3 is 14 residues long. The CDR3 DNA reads TGTGCCAGCAGCAAAAGGGGACGATTCGGTGGCTACACCTTC. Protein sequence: CASSKRGRFGGYTF.

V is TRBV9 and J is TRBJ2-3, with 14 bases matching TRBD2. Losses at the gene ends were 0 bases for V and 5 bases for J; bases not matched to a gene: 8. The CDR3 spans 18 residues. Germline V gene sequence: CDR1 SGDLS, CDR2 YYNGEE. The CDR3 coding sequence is TGTGCCAGCAGCGTAGCTGGACTAGCGGGAGGAGTGGGAGATACGCAGTATTTT. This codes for CASSVAGLAGGVGDTQYF.

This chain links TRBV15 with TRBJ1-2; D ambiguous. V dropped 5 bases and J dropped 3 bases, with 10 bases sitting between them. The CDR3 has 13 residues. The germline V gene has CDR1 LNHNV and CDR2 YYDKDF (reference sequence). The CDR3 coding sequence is TGTGCCACCAGCGACCCCTGGGACTATGGCTACACCTTC. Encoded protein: CATSDPWDYGYTF.

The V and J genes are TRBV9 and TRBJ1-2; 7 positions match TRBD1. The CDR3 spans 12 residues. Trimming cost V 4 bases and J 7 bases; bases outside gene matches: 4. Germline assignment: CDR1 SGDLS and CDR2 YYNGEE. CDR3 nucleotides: TGTGCCAGCAGCCCTACAGGGGCTGGCTACACCTTC. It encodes CASSPTGAGYTF.